The 17 T cell receptor beta chains listed next were all sequenced from one sample in a study of cytomegalovirus exposure and HLA in healthy donors. This table comes from immunoSEQ multiplex PCR, and its TCRdb copy is limited to in-frame clones, with some not included. Seen here are fewer than 130,000 clones, approximately 88% observed once, and the top ten hold about 1.5%. The material sequenced was PBMCs. Receptors originate from a woman aged 25 to 39 in good health and CMV-seropositive.

This chain joins TRBV19 and TRBJ1-3; the D is unclear. V lost 4 bases and J lost 0, with 7 bases in between. The germline V gene encodes CDR1 LNHDA and CDR2 SQIVND (reference sequence). This CDR3 region has 14 residues. The CDR3 is CASSKVVSGNTIYF. CDR3 in DNA: TGTGCCAGTAGTAAAGTAGTCTCTGGAAACACCATATATTTT.

The CDR3 sequence is CASSSGRLAGAHEQFF. CDR3 nucleotide sequence: TGTGCCAGCAGCTCCGGCAGACTAGCGGGAGCTCATGAGCAGTTCTTC. The J gene is TRBJ2-1, the V gene TRBV7-9, with TRBD2 identical over 12 bases. Per germline, CDR1 SEHNR and CDR2 FQNEAQ (reference sequence). The CDR3 contains 16 residues. With V trimmed by 4 bases and J by 8 bases, 9 bases remained unmatched.

The chain joins TRBV6-4 to TRBJ2-7; no definite D call. The germline V gene encodes CDR1 MRHNA and CDR2 SNTAGT. This CDR3 region has 17 residues. V lost 0 bases to trimming and J lost 3 bases, with 18 bases between them. The CDR3 DNA reads TGTGCCAGCAGTGACTCTGTAATTTGCGGCAGAGGCTACGAGCAGTACTTC. Its protein product is CASSDSVICGRGYEQYF.

V usage is TRBV9 and J usage is TRBJ1-2; D is unclear. Trimming took 6 bases from V and 4 from J, leaving 19 bases between them. The CDR3 has 15 residues. Per the germline V gene, CDR1 is SGDLS and CDR2 is YYNGEE. CDR3 region: CASNPRPGLGYGYTF. The CDR3 DNA reads as TGTGCCAGCAATCCCAGGCCGGGATTAGGCTATGGCTACACCTTC. The full variable domain, completed using reference TRBV9 and TRBJ1-2, is DSGVTQTPKHLITATGQRVTLRCSPRSGDLSVYWYQQSLDQGLQFLIQYYNGEERAKGNILERFSAQQFPDLHSELNLSSLELGDSALYFCASNPRPGLGYGYTFGSGTRLTVV.

The gene calls are TRBV27 and TRBJ1-5; D gene uncertain. The ends were cut back, 3 bases at V and 0 bases at J, with 6 bases in the middle. Germline V gene data show CDR1 as MNHEY and CDR2 as SMNVEV (reference sequence). The CDR3 runs 14 residues. The CDR3 coding sequence is TGTGCCAGCAGTTTGGGCCTTAGCAATCAGCCCCAGCATTTT. Protein product: CASSLGLSNQPQHF.

The rearrangement joins TRBV5-1 to TRBJ1-4; TRBD1 aligns across 10 bases. J lost 8 bases, V lost 5 bases, and 12 bases had no gene match. Germline lookup yields CDR1 SGHRS and CDR2 YFSETQ. This CDR3 is 16 amino acids long. The CDR3 coding sequence is TGCGCCAGCAGACCTACGACAGGGGGCGGGGGAGAAAAACTGTTTTTT. It specifies CASRPTTGGGGEKLFF.

V usage is TRBV9 and J usage is TRBJ2-3; a possible D gene is TRBD1 (6 bases). V lost 0 bases and J lost 4, with 21 bases in between. This CDR3 is 18 amino acids long. From germline, CDR1 is SGDLS and CDR2 YYNGEE. As DNA, the CDR3 is TGTGCCAGCAGCGTAGAAGGATGGGGGCATAAGGCAGCAGATACGCAGTATTTT. This gives the protein CASSVEGWGHKAADTQYF.

This clone has just a few counts. The chain combines TRBV5-1 with TRBJ1-2; no definite D call. V was pared by 1 base and J by 8 bases, with 21 bases between. The germline gives CDR1 SGHRS, CDR2 YFSETQ. The CDR3 totals 16 residues. CDR3 sequence: CASSLTGFRTRSGYTF. The CDR3 nucleotides read TGCGCCAGCAGCTTGACGGGGTTCAGAACTCGATCCGGCTACACCTTC.

The chain joins TRBV15 to TRBJ2-7, with D possibly TRBD2 on 5 matching bases. In germline, CDR1 is LNHNV, CDR2 YYDKDF (reference sequence). CDR3 length equals 14 residues. The ends were cut back, 4 bases at V and 0 bases at J, with 10 bases in the middle. CDR3 nucleotides: TGTGCCACCAGCATAGCCGGGGTCTCCTACGAGCAGTACTTC. This translates into CATSIAGVSYEQYF.

The chain uses TRBV7-2 and TRBJ2-5, with 9 bases aligning to TRBD2. Germline CDR1 reads SGHTA; CDR2 reads FQGNSA. Unmatched junction bases numbered 9, after V lost 2 bases and J lost 5 bases. The CDR3 is 16 residues long. CDR3 DNA: TGTGCCAGCAGCTTACTCCAGACTAGCGGTCTGGAGACCCAGTACTTC. Translation gives CASSLLQTSGLETQYF.

V gene TRBV7-9 combines with J gene TRBJ1-4, with 9 positions matching TRBD1. CDR1 and CDR2 (germline): SEHNR, FQNEAQ (reference sequence). This CDR3 contains 14 residues. Trimming removed 5 bases from V and 6 bases from J; junction bases left unmatched: 4. CDR3 in amino acids: CASSPGTGYEKLFF. The CDR3 nucleotides read TGTGCCAGCAGCCCCGGGACAGGGTATGAAAAACTGTTTTTT.

This clone was seen just once. J is TRBJ2-3 and V is TRBV5-1; D gene ambiguous. Trimming left V 2 bases short and J 1 base short, with 11 bases between. The CDR3 has 15 amino acids. Germline lookup yields CDR1 SGHRS and CDR2 YFSETQ. CDR3 DNA sequence: TGCGCCAGCAGCTTCACCCGAGTCGGCACAGATACGCAGTATTTT. It translates to CASSFTRVGTDTQYF.

The rearrangement uses TRBV4-2 and TRBJ2-7, with a possible D match to TRBD2 (6 bases). Germline lookup yields CDR1 LGHNA and CDR2 YNFKEQ. The CDR3 is made up of 16 amino acids. Trimming removed 4 bases from V and 11 bases from J, with 27 bases in between. The CDR3 nucleotides read TGTGCCAGCAGCCTCCGAACCGGGACTGATGCCGAGAAGAAGTACTTC. It translates to CASSLRTGTDAEKKYF.

V gene TRBV2 combines with J gene TRBJ2-1, with 9 nucleotides matching TRBD1. The CDR3 loop spans 13 amino acids. Germline lookup yields CDR1 SNHLY and CDR2 FYNNEI. The V and J ends lost 5 bases and 6 bases, in that order; junction bases with no gene match: 2. The CDR3 reads CASSRTGVNEQFF. The CDR3 DNA sequence: TGTGCCAGCAGTAGGACAGGGGTCAATGAGCAGTTCTTC.

CDR3 sequence reads: CASSLGGQKRAYEQYF. The DNA of the CDR3 is TGTGCCAGCAGCTTAGGGGGCCAAAAACGGGCCTACGAGCAGTACTTC. The chain combines TRBV7-9 with TRBJ2-7, with a possible D match to TRBD1 (5 bases). The CDR3 runs to 16 residues. The germline V and J ends were trimmed by 1 base and 2 bases, with 15 bases remaining between them. Per germline, CDR1 SEHNR and CDR2 FQNEAQ (reference sequence).

The J gene is TRBJ2-5, the V gene TRBV5-1, with 7 bases fitting TRBD2. This CDR3 is 15 amino acids long. Germline CDR1 SGHRS, CDR2 YFSETQ. The J segment lost 2 bases and the V segment lost 0 bases, leaving 4 bases of the junction unmatched. DNA for the CDR3: TGCGCCAGCAGCTTGGTTCCTAGCGGACAAGAGACCCAGTACTTC. Residues: CASSLVPSGQETQYF.

The chain links TRBV29-1 to TRBJ1-1; 12 positions match TRBD1. This CDR3 is built from 13 residues. The J segment lost 11 bases and the V segment lost 6 bases, leaving 10 bases of the junction unmatched. Germline V gene sequence: CDR1 SQVTM, CDR2 ANQGSEA. CDR3 sequence: CSVYGTGGITAFF. The DNA for the CDR3 is TGCAGCGTGTACGGGACAGGGGGCATTACGGCTTTCTTT.